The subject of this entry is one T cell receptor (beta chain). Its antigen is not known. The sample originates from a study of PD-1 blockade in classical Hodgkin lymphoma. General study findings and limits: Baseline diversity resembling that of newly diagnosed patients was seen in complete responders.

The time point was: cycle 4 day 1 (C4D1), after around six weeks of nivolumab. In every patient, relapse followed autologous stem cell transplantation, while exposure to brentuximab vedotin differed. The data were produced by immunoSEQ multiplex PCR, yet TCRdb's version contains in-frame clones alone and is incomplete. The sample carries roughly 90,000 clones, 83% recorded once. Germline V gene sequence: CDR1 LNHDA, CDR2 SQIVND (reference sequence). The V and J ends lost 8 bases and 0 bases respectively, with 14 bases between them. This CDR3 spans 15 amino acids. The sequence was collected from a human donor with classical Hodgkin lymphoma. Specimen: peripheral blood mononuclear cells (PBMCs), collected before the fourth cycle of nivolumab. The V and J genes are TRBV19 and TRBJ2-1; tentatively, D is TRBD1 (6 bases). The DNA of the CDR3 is TGTGCCAGTTCTCAGGGGTCCAGCTCCTACAATGAGCAGTTCTTC. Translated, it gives CASSQGSSSYNEQFF.